This T cell receptor (beta chain) is from a study of response to subunit inactivated influenza vaccine listed by TCRdb under 2018. Notes on the research overall: The study used deep quantitative T cell receptor repertoire profiling to track responses to a trivalent subunit inactivated influenza vaccine. What the study reported, not specific to this receptor: According to the authors, only a limited number of new T cells may be recruited by each seasonal influenza vaccination.

The library was made by RT-PCR. The instrument given in TCRdb is Illumina HiSeq 2500. TCRdb reprocessed the public reads (quality trimming at Q25 with fastp, clone calling with MiXCR) and kept in-frame beta chains. Entries are consolidated by CDR3 protein sequence, retaining the most common genes and DNA. For this sample there are fewer than 600,000 distinct CDR3 sequences; about 7.2% appear just once. Around 13% of the sample rests with the top ten. For this chain, trimming is 2 bases at the V end and 1 base at the J end, and the number of junction bases without a gene match is 6. From a lookup of the germline V gene, CDR1 and CDR2 are SGHRS and YFSETQ. The CDR3 has 16 amino acids, counting the end cysteine and phenylalanine. Only the CDR3 portion is preserved as DNA: 48 bases, with reading frame beginning at the first base. This clonotype was counted at least ten times. No antigen is known for it. Per-nucleotide qualities are absent, and no much larger clonotype sits a single base away.

This chain is built from TRBV5-1 and TRBJ2-3; 8 nucleotides in the junction match TRBD1. The starting material was PBMCs from blood, obtained approximately 25 months after vaccination. This sequence was found in a man in his fifties or sixties who received an inactivated influenza vaccine. Donor details come from another sample of the same person, matched by shared clones. The CDR3 reads as follows: CASSFQDRVGTDTQYF. The DNA reads TGCGCCAGCAGCTTCCAGGACAGGGTTGGCACAGATACGCAGTATTTT. Outside the CDR3, residues come from the reference TRBV5-1 and TRBJ2-3 proteins, so the full variable domain is: KAGVTQTPRYLIKTRGQQVTLSCSPISGHRSVSWYQQTPGQGLQFLFEYFSETQRNKGNFPGRFSGRQFSNSRSEMNVSTLELGDSALYLCASSFQDRVGTDTQYFGPGTRLTVL.